These 14 T cell receptor beta chains share one sample of origin, sequenced in a study of CD8 T cells in ankylosing spondylitis. TCRdb processed the 5' RACE reads anew with MiXCR; each CDR3 protein has one entry. The sample gives 150,000 to 200,000 distinct CDR3 sequences, 30% to 40% of which show up once; about 6% is in the top ten. What was sequenced was synovial fluid, either unsorted or a sorted T cell fraction (not recorded which). The receptors here all came from a male donor with ankylosing spondylitis.

The chain employs TRBV6-1 and TRBJ2-5; 11 nucleotides align to TRBD2. The V gene end was trimmed by 8 bases and the J gene end by 4 bases; junction bases not matched to a gene: 6. There are 14 residues in the CDR3. Germline V lookup: CDR1 MNHNS, CDR2 SASEGT. The CDR3 region is CASCSGGASETQYF. In DNA form, the CDR3 reads TGTGCCAGCTGTAGCGGGGGGGCTTCAGAGACCCAGTACTTC.

The chain carries TRBV20-1 and TRBJ2-5, with TRBD1 as a possible D gene (6 bases). The CDR3 length is 16 residues. V was clipped by 2 bases and J by 0 bases, with 16 bases between them. CDR1 is DFQATT, CDR2 SNEGSKA, per germline (reference sequence). Here the CDR3 DNA reads TGCAGTGCTAGAAGGGGGAGACAGAGGTACCAAGAGACCCAGTACTTC. This codes for CSARRGRQRYQETQYF.

This clonotype showed up many times. The V gene is TRBV20-1, the J gene TRBJ2-2, with D tentatively TRBD1 (7 bases). Germline-derived CDR1 and CDR2 are DFQATT and SNEGSKA (reference sequence). The CDR3 contains 14 residues. V lost 6 bases and J 4 bases, leaving 15 bases between the germline ends. The CDR3 here is CSAGRQGGTGELFF. The CDR3 nucleotides read TGCAGTGCGGGTCGACAGGGAGGCACCGGGGAGCTGTTTTTT.

The rearrangement joins TRBV4-1 to TRBJ1-5, with 11 bases identical to TRBD1. The CDR3 runs 15 residues. From germline, CDR1 is MGHRA and CDR2 YSYEKL. V trimming: 3 bases; J trimming: 10 bases; junction bases outside the gene matches: 8. As DNA, the CDR3 is TGCGCCAGCAGCCAGAGGACAGGGGGCGAAGAACCCCAGCATTTT. Its protein is CASSQRTGGEEPQHF.

There are many counts of this clonotype. The V call is TRBV19, the J call TRBJ2-4, with D hard to call. Germline V lookup: CDR1 LNHDA, CDR2 SQIVND (reference sequence). The V and J ends lost 10 bases and 5 bases respectively, with 18 bases between them. CDR3 length equals 14 residues. In DNA, the CDR3 is TGTGCCACCATTGGCTCCCAGGTGCAAAACATTCAGTACTTC. Residues: CATIGSQVQNIQYF.

The chain carries TRBV12-3 or TRBV12-4 and TRBJ2-7; the D gene is possibly TRBD1 (6 bases). The CDR3 has 15 residues. With 3 bases removed from V and 4 bases from J, the gap between germline ends came to 16 bases. The CDR3 DNA reads as TGTGCCAGCAGTTTCGGCAGGGGCCGCTCGTACGAGCAGTACTTC. It is translated as CASSFGRGRSYEQYF.

This rearrangement joins TRBV28 to TRBJ2-7; TRBD1 matches at 7 bases. Germline CDR1 MDHEN, CDR2 SYDVKM. The CDR3 has 15 residues. With V trimmed by 4 bases and J by 5 bases, 11 bases remained unmatched. The CDR3 nucleotides are TGTGCCAGCAGTTCTCGGACAGGTCCAGGAAACGAGCAGTACTTC. Residues: CASSSRTGPGNEQYF.

Ten or more counts support this clonotype. The gene calls are TRBV5-6 and TRBJ1-5, with 10 positions matching TRBD1. After removal of 3 bases from V and 6 bases from J, the junction contained 6 bases not matched to a gene. This CDR3 spans 15 amino acids. CDR1 is SGHDT and CDR2 is YYEEEE in the germline V gene. The CDR3 DNA reads as TGTGCCAGCAGCTCACGGCGGACAGGGGGTCAGCCCCAGCATTTT. Amino acids: CASSSRRTGGQPQHF. The variable domain in full, with the rest retrieved from reference TRBV5-6 and TRBJ1-5, is DAGVTQSPTHLIKTRGQQVTLRCSPKSGHDTVSWYQQALGQGPQFIFQYYEEEERQRGNFPDRFSGHQFPNYSSELNVNALLLGDSALYLCASSSRRTGGQPQHFGDGTRLSIL.

The CDR3 sequence is CATSLGGGNTEAFF. CDR3 DNA sequence: TGTGCCACCTCCCTGGGGGGCGGAAACACTGAAGCTTTCTTT. This sequence joins TRBV6-2 or TRBV6-3 and TRBJ1-1; tentatively, D is TRBD1 (6 bases). This CDR3 has 14 amino acids. Trimming shortened V by 10 bases and J by 2 bases, and 17 bases separated the two germline ends. CDR1 and CDR2 from the germline V gene are MNHEY and SVGEGT.

This clonotype was recorded many times. This rearrangement joins TRBV5-6 to TRBJ2-1, with TRBD1 identical over 9 bases. This CDR3 contains 15 residues. The V segment lost 0 bases and the J segment 2 bases; nucleotides outside the gene matches: 0. The germline gives CDR1 SGHDT, CDR2 YYEEEE. The DNA for the CDR3 is TGTGCCAGCAGCTTGGGGGACAGGGCCTACAATGAGCAGTTCTTC. Its translation is CASSLGDRAYNEQFF.

The genes are TRBV20-1 and TRBJ2-7; TRBD2 matches 9 bases. In germline, CDR1 is DFQATT, CDR2 SNEGSKA (reference sequence). The CDR3 covers 13 residues. The V gene end was trimmed by 6 bases and the J gene end by 2 bases; junction bases not matched to a gene: 5. CDR3 sequence reads: CSAAGGGTYEQYF. The CDR3 DNA is TGCAGTGCCGCGGGGGGGGGAACCTACGAGCAGTACTTC.

This clonotype was counted ten times or more. The chain's CDR3 is CAISESATDTQYF. CDR3 sequence (DNA): TGTGCCATCAGTGAGTCTGCTACAGATACGCAGTATTTT. The rearrangement links TRBV10-3 to TRBJ2-3; no firm D call. V was trimmed by 0 bases and J by 3 bases, leaving 4 bases between them. Germline-derived CDR1 and CDR2 are ENHRY and SYGVKD. The CDR3 runs 13 residues.

V is TRBV28 and J is TRBJ2-4; TRBD1 aligns across 10 bases. Germline loops: CDR1 MDHEN, CDR2 SYDVKM. Germline trimming cut 6 bases from V and 12 bases from J; bases unmatched to any gene: 5. The CDR3 spans 12 residues. CDR3 region: CASSRQGAGQYF. The CDR3 DNA is TGTGCCAGCAGCCGACAGGGGGCTGGTCAGTACTTC.

This sequence joins TRBV15 and TRBJ2-2; no definite D call. V dropped 0 bases and J dropped 6 bases, with 5 bases sitting between them. Germline lookup yields CDR1 LNHNV and CDR2 YYDKDF (reference sequence). The CDR3 is made up of 13 amino acids. The CDR3 DNA sequence: TGTGCCACCAGCAGAGATACCGCCGGGGAGCTGTTTTTT. Its protein product is CATSRDTAGELFF.